This TCR beta chain derives from a study of beta chain features in type 1 diabetes. Whole-study results and caveats: Researchers reported that naive, central memory and Treg TCRB repertoires appeared more similar in patients than in healthy donors. TCRB CDR3 length was moderately but significantly reduced in all four CD4+ subsets of Type 1 diabetes patients. Cells expressing TCR highly could be over-represented by cDNA sequencing.

This clone was counted only a few times. Its antigen remains unknown. The entirety of the isolated RNA underwent reverse transcription, so expressed TCRB transcripts were sequenced. Samples of naive, central memory and regulatory T cells yielded a mean of around 3.8 million reads. Sequencing used immunoSEQ multiplex PCR; TCRdb keeps in-frame clones, though not all of them. The data show around 710,000 clones, around 12% seen once. V was pared by 1 base and J by 3 bases, with 5 bases of the junction left unmatched. The CDR3 length is 15 residues. Germline CDR1 MGHRA, CDR2 YSYEKL. Sequencing was done on a sample of naive CD4+ T cells from blood. The clonotype comes from a man aged 25-40 years with type 1 diabetes. V is TRBV4-1 and J is TRBJ2-7; 8 nucleotides align to TRBD2. CDR3 sequence reads: CASSQGNSGDYEQYF. DNA of the CDR3: TGCGCCAGCAGCCAAGGGAATAGCGGGGACTACGAGCAGTACTTC.